This TCR beta chain originates from a study of T cell therapy after organ transplantation. On the study more broadly: After therapy, patients were monitored for around 27 weeks.

The assay was immunoSEQ multiplex PCR, and TCRdb's table has in-frame clones only and misses some. The sample includes about 2,300 clones, roughly 70% seen only once; the top ten take about 38%. Note on this clone: Antigen specificity is unknown.

Study results and limitations: Post-therapy reconstitution appeared to include transferred and endogenous clonotypes.

These transplant recipients had drug-resistant or recurrent cytomegalovirus infection. The sequencing used CD8+ T cells from blood, collected before autologous CMV-specific T cell therapy. The clonotype was recovered from a human patient who had received a solid organ transplant and had CMV disease.

CDR3 in amino acids: CASSGGPGDEQFF. CDR3 in DNA: TGTGCCAGCAGTGGGGGCCCCGGCGATGAGCAGTTCTTC. V usage is TRBV9 and J usage is TRBJ2-1, with a weak D call TRBD1 (6 bases). V was cut by 5 bases and J by 8 bases, with 14 bases left in between. Germline CDR1 SGDLS, CDR2 YYNGEE. This CDR3 region has 13 residues.